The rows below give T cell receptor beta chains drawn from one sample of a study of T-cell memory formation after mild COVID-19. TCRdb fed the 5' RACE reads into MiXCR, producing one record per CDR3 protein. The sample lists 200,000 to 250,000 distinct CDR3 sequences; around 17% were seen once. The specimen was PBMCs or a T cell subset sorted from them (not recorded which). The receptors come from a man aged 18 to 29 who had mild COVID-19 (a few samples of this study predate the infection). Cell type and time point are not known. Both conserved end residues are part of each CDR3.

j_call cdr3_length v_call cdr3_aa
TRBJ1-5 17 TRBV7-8 CASSPPSGGGSNQPQHF
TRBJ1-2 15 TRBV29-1 CSVVLGDRGHYGYTF
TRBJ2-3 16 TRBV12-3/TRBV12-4 CASSFRGTAPTDTQYF
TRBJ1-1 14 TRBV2 CASSEEGGNTEAFF
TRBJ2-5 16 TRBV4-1 CASSQPDRGHIETQYF
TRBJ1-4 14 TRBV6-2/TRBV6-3 CASVSRLNLGKLFF
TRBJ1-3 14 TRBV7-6 CASSSPSLGNTIYF
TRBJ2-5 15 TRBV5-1 CASSLVAGSLETQYF
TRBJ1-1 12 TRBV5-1 CASSKDSYEAFF
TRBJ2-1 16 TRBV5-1 CASSPAGQGGYNEQFF
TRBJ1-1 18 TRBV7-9 CASSLRETAGMINTEAFF